Reported below is one T cell receptor beta chain. Antigen: not known. The data derive from a study of cytomegalovirus exposure and HLA in healthy donors. Points from the study as a whole: Researchers reported in a later analysis that common viral pathogens appeared linked to several top clusters. Immune exposure information comprised only CMV serostatus.

The study sampled nominally healthy donors, though unrecorded immune exposures were likely. Amplification used 60 Vbeta primers and 13 Jbeta primers. The method was immunoSEQ multiplex PCR; TCRdb's version includes in-frame clones alone and lacks a portion of them. The sample includes about 160,000 clones, about 75% of them seen just once. Trimming at V came to 4 bases and at J to 6 bases, leaving 17 bases not matched to a gene. CDR1 SNHLY and CDR2 FYNNEI come from the germline V gene. CDR3 length: 19 amino acids. The TCR comes from a female donor in good health and CMV-seronegative. The V call is TRBV2, the J call TRBJ2-1; 11 bases line up with TRBD2. The sequencing sample was made of PBMCs. The CDR3 DNA sequence: TGTGCCAGCAGTGGCACCGAAGGACTAGCGGGTTTCTCCCCCAATGAGCAGTTCTTC. Protein product: CASSGTEGLAGFSPNEQFF.